These 24 T cell receptor beta chains were all obtained from the same sample, sequenced in a study of spatial heterogeneity in lung cancer. Their recognized antigens are unknown. The time point denotes: sample taken at primary tumor resection. Study-level points and caveats: Counts of expanded intratumoral alpha and beta TCRs tracked tumor mutation counts.

In TCRdb, the 5' RACE reads were re-called with MiXCR into one record per CDR3 protein. The repertoire consists of about 27,000 distinct CDR3 sequences, with about 7% occurring once and the leading ten covering around 24%. The sample here was lung tumor tissue, taken at surgery. These receptor sequences come from a male donor with early-stage non-small cell lung cancer.

This clonotype showed up many times. V is TRBV29-1 and J is TRBJ2-5; D not certain. The germline V gene has CDR1 SQVTM and CDR2 ANQGSEA. The CDR3 consists of 14 residues. Trimming took 5 bases from V and 5 from J, leaving 18 bases between them. The CDR3 loop is CSVSPAEMGETQYF. The CDR3 nucleotides read TGCAGCGTTTCCCCGGCGGAAATGGGGGAGACCCAGTACTTC.

This clonotype was observed a handful of times. The chain employs TRBV30 and TRBJ2-1; no firm D call. The V gene lost 0 bases and the J gene lost 9 bases, with 15 bases spanning the gap. Germline V CDR1 and CDR2: GTSNPN, SVGIG (reference sequence). This CDR3 region has 14 residues. CDR3 DNA sequence: TGTGCCTGGAGTGTTCTAGGGTCGGGTGGTGAGCAGTTCTTC. Protein sequence: CAWSVLGSGGEQFF.

This clonotype has more than one count but fewer than ten. The chain carries TRBV6-2 or TRBV6-3 and TRBJ2-7, with 11 bases identical to TRBD2. Germline loops: CDR1 MNHEY, CDR2 SVGEGT. Trimming took 5 bases from V and 4 from J; bases not matched to a gene: 7. This CDR3 is built from 15 residues. CDR3 amino acids: CASSGRLAGIYEQYF. As DNA, the CDR3 is TGTGCCAGCAGTGGCCGACTAGCGGGGATTTACGAGCAGTACTTC.

V and J are TRBV24-1 and TRBJ2-6; no firm D call. The V end was cut by 3 bases, the J end by 2 bases, with 7 bases between. Germline values: CDR1 KGHDR, CDR2 SFDVKD. The CDR3 has 15 residues. The chain's CDR3 is CATSDGGAGANVLTF. The CDR3 DNA sequence: TGTGCCACCAGTGATGGTGGGGCTGGGGCCAACGTCCTGACTTTC.

Many counts were recorded for this clonotype. The rearrangement links TRBV12-3 or TRBV12-4 to TRBJ1-3, with TRBD1 as a possible D gene (6 bases). Trimming shortened V by 6 bases and J by 4 bases, and 7 bases separated the two germline ends. CDR3 size: 12 residues. The CDR3 sequence is CASSTGGNTIYF. The CDR3 DNA reads TGTGCCAGCAGCACAGGGGGAAACACCATATATTTT.

This clonotype was counted ten times or more. The chain has TRBV6-5 and TRBJ2-7; a possible D gene is TRBD1 (5 bases). Looked up from germline, CDR1 is MNHEY and CDR2 is SVGAGI. This CDR3 has 11 residues. V was pared by 2 bases and J by 6 bases, with 5 bases between. The CDR3 spells CASSYQGEQYF. CDR3 DNA: TGTGCCAGCAGTTACCAGGGCGAGCAGTACTTC.

This clonotype was observed many times. V usage is TRBV5-1 and J usage is TRBJ2-7; 9 bases are shared with TRBD1. The V gene's germline CDR1 is SGHRS and CDR2 YFSETQ. The CDR3 has 13 residues. After removal of 3 bases from V and 5 bases from J, the junction contained 3 bases not matched to a gene. The CDR3 nucleotides are TGCGCCAGCAGCTGGGGGACAGGGAACGAGCAGTACTTC. It codes for CASSWGTGNEQYF.

This clonotype was seen at least ten times. The V and J genes are TRBV5-1 and TRBJ2-5; D might be TRBD1 or TRBD2, each matching 5 bases. Trimming pared 1 base from V and 2 bases from J, leaving 12 bases between. The CDR3 totals 15 residues. Germline V gene data show CDR1 as SGHRS and CDR2 as YFSETQ. The CDR3: CASSLLGTGQETQYF. CDR3 in DNA: TGCGCCAGCAGCTTGTTAGGGACGGGACAAGAGACCCAGTACTTC.

This clonotype is medium-sized (0.01 to 0.1%) by share. The rearrangement links TRBV6-1 to TRBJ1-1, with D perhaps TRBD1 (6 bases). This CDR3 region has 14 residues. Germline CDR1 is MNHNS and CDR2 is SASEGT. Trimming cost V 6 bases and J 0 bases, with 11 bases left between them. CDR3: CASRRTEMNTEAFF. The CDR3 coding sequence is TGTGCCAGCAGGAGGACAGAAATGAACACTGAAGCTTTCTTT.

This clonotype was seen ten or more times. The chain carries TRBV29-1 and TRBJ2-3; TRBD2 matches 9 bases. The trim removed 4 bases at V and 2 bases at J, leaving 4 bases unmatched. The CDR3 consists of 14 residues. Per the germline V gene, CDR1 is SQVTM and CDR2 is ANQGSEA. CDR3: CSVGSGGTTDTQYF. For the CDR3, the DNA is TGCAGCGTTGGCAGCGGGGGGACCACAGATACGCAGTATTTT.

The chain uses TRBV19 and TRBJ2-2; D unresolved. The ends were cut back, 4 bases at V and 2 bases at J, with 14 bases in the middle. Germline values: CDR1 LNHDA, CDR2 SQIVND (reference sequence). The CDR3 covers 16 residues. The CDR3 spells CASSSWTQENTGELFF. The CDR3 DNA reads TGTGCCAGTAGTAGTTGGACGCAAGAAAACACCGGGGAGCTGTTTTTT. The full variable domain, completed using reference TRBV19 and TRBJ2-2, is DGGITQSPKYLFRKEGQNVTLSCEQNLNHDAMYWYRQDPGQGLRLIYYSQIVNDFQKGDIAEGYSVSREKKESFPLTVTSAQKNPTAFYLCASSSWTQENTGELFFGEGSRLTVL.

This clonotype turned up a few times. The V and J genes are TRBV7-9 and TRBJ2-1; 11 nucleotides line up with TRBD1. From germline, CDR1 is SEHNR and CDR2 FQNEAQ (reference sequence). V shed 5 bases and J 8 bases; nucleotides not matched to a gene: 8. CDR3 length: 15 residues. CDR3 DNA: TGTGCCAGCAGCCTTAGGGACAGGGGGTTGGATGAGCAGTTCTTC. This sequence encodes CASSLRDRGLDEQFF.

The CDR3 coding sequence is TGTGCCAGCAGCTTTCAGGGGCGGTGGACTGAAGCTTTCTTT. Translated: CASSFQGRWTEAFF. The V gene is TRBV7-6, the J gene TRBJ1-1; possibly TRBD1 for D (6 bases). V was pared by 3 bases and J by 5 bases, with 13 bases between. Looked up from germline, CDR1 is SGHVS and CDR2 is FNYEAQ. The CDR3 runs 14 residues.

The chain combines TRBV4-1 with TRBJ1-4; 7 nucleotides match TRBD1. Trimming at V came to 4 bases and at J to 6 bases, leaving 5 bases not matched to a gene. Germline CDR1 MGHRA, CDR2 YSYEKL. The CDR3 sequence is 14 residues long. CDR3: CASSPIDRDEKLFF. The CDR3 region has the DNA TGCGCCAGCAGCCCAATAGACAGGGATGAAAAACTGTTTTTT.

This clonotype was counted many times. The rearrangement links TRBV6-5 to TRBJ1-1; D is unresolved. Germline CDR1 is MNHEY and CDR2 is SVGAGI. The CDR3 is 12 amino acids. V dropped 6 bases and J dropped 7 bases, with 12 bases sitting between them. The CDR3 protein is CASRSRWGEAFF. The CDR3 DNA reads as TGTGCCAGCAGATCTCGGTGGGGTGAAGCTTTCTTT.

At least ten counts were recorded for this clonotype. J is TRBJ1-5 and V is TRBV10-1; D might be TRBD1 (6 bases). V was shortened by 0 bases and J by 3 bases, with 9 bases between the two germline ends. There are 15 residues in the CDR3. Per germline, CDR1 WNHNN and CDR2 SYGVQD (reference sequence). This chain's CDR3 is CASSESGGFNQPQHF. The CDR3 region has the DNA TGCGCCAGCAGTGAGTCGGGGGGCTTCAATCAGCCCCAGCATTTT.

This clonotype was detected many times. The chain carries TRBV9 and TRBJ2-2; the D gene is possibly TRBD2 (5 bases). Trimming took 0 bases from V and 4 from J, leaving 7 bases between them. CDR3 length: 14 amino acids. The germline V gene has CDR1 SGDLS and CDR2 YYNGEE. The CDR3 loop is CASSVAGGTGELFF. CDR3 DNA: TGTGCCAGCAGCGTAGCCGGAGGCACCGGGGAGCTGTTTTTT.

This clonotype was counted many times. The rearrangement uses TRBV12-5 and TRBJ2-3, with a weak D call TRBD2 (6 bases). The CDR3 runs 13 residues. Germline V gene lookup returns CDR1 LGHNT and CDR2 FRNRAP. V was pared by 6 bases and J by 4 bases, with 11 bases between. This CDR3 is CASGASASDTQYF. The CDR3, as DNA: TGTGCTAGTGGGGCTAGCGCGTCAGATACGCAGTATTTT.

This clonotype was counted at least ten times. This rearrangement joins TRBV25-1 to TRBJ2-3; a possible D gene is TRBD1 (6 bases). Trimming took 3 bases from V and 3 from J, leaving 10 bases between them. CDR1 and CDR2 (germline): MGHDK, SYGVNS. This CDR3 has 14 amino acids. CDR3 nucleotides: TGTGCCAGCAGTGAGGTAGGGGGTACAGATACGCAGTATTTT. It translates to CASSEVGGTDTQYF.

This clonotype was seen at least ten times. The V gene is TRBV7-9, the J gene TRBJ2-7, with 11 bases fitting TRBD1. CDR3 size: 15 residues. Trimming took 3 bases from V and 3 from J; bases not matched to a gene: 4. CDR1 SEHNR and CDR2 FQNEAQ come from the germline V gene (reference sequence). CDR3 sequence (DNA): TGTGCCAGCAGCTTTACGGGACAGGGGGACTACGAGCAGTACTTC. It is translated as CASSFTGQGDYEQYF.

There are many counts of this clonotype. This chain uses TRBV7-2 with TRBJ2-3; no clear D gene. V lost 4 bases, J lost 1 base, and 6 bases lay in between. CDR1 is SGHTA and CDR2 is FQGNSA in the germline V gene. This CDR3 has 13 amino acids. In DNA, the CDR3 is TGTGCCAGCAGCTCCCCTGGCACAGATACGCAGTATTTT. Translation: CASSSPGTDTQYF.

Regarding this clonotype: A much larger clone differs from this one at a single base, so this may be a read error. V usage is TRBV7-9 and J usage is TRBJ1-2; D gene uncertain. Germline V gene sequence: CDR1 SEHNR, CDR2 FQNEAQ (reference sequence). There are 13 residues in the CDR3. The CDR3 here is CASSLERSYSYTF. The CDR3 nucleotides read TGTGCCAGCAGCTTAGAAAGGAGCTATAGCTACACCTTC.

The sample holds many counts of this clonotype. The J gene is TRBJ2-1, the V gene TRBV29-1, with D possibly TRBD2 on 6 matching bases. The germline V and J ends were trimmed by 7 bases and 1 base, with 14 bases remaining between them. There are 14 residues in the CDR3. Per the germline V gene, CDR1 is SQVTM and CDR2 is ANQGSEA. The CDR3 sequence: CSGAGSASYNEQFF. The CDR3 DNA is TGCAGCGGTGCCGGGAGTGCTTCCTACAATGAGCAGTTCTTC.

This clonotype came up many times. The rearrangement joins TRBV9 to TRBJ2-3; TRBD2 agrees at 9 bases. This CDR3 contains 16 residues. Germline CDR1 reads SGDLS; CDR2 reads YYNGEE. As DNA, the CDR3 is TGTCACAGCAGCGGGGGGCCTAGCGGGGATGGAGATACGCAGTATTTT. Translated, it gives CHSSGGPSGDGDTQYF.